This TCR beta chain comes out of a study of T cells in Graves' hyperthyroidism and ophthalmopathy. The CDR3 is 15 residues long. The V segment lost 5 bases and the J segment 5 bases; nucleotides outside the gene matches: 8. Per germline, CDR1 MNHEY and CDR2 SMNVEV (reference sequence). This clonotype showed up many times. The source material, RNA transcripts, was used to amplify TCR beta CDR3 regions. TCR CDR3 underwent first-round RT-PCR with the HTBI primer set. TCRdb re-called the multiplex PCR reads with MiXCR, one entry per CDR3 protein. The profile shows approximately 740,000 distinct CDR3 sequences, approximately 14% of them singletons.

The chain employs TRBV27 and TRBJ2-7, with 11 bases aligning to TRBD1. The sequenced material came from blood. The TCR sequence derives from a woman younger than 35 with Graves' hyperthyroidism. This CDR3 is CASSIGTGGLNEQYF. As DNA, the CDR3 is TGTGCCAGCAGTATAGGGACAGGGGGTTTGAACGAGCAGTACTTC.